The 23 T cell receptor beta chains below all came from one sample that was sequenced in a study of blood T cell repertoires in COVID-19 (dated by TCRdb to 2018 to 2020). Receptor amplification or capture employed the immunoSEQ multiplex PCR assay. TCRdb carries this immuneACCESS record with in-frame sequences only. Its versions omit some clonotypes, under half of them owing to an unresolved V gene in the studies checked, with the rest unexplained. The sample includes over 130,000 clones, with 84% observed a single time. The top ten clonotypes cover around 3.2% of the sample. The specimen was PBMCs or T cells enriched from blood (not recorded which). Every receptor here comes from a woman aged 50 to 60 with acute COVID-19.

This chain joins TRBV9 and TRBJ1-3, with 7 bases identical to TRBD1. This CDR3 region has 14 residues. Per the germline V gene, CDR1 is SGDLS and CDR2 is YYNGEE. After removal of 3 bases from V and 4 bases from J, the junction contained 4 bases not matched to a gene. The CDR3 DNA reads TGTGCCAGCAGCGCACAGGGGACCGGAAACACCATATATTTT. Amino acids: CASSAQGTGNTIYF.

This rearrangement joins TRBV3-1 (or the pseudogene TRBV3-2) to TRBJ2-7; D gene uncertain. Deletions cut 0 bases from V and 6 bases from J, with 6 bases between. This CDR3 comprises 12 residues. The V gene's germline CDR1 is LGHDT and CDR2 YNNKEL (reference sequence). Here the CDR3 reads CASSQDLGEQYF. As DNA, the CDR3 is TGTGCCAGCAGCCAAGATCTAGGCGAGCAGTACTTC.

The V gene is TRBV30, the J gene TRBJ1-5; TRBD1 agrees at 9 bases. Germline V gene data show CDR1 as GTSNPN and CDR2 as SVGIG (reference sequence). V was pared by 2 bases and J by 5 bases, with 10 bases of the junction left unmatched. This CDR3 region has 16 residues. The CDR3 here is CAWSPTRDRVDQPQHF. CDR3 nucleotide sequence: TGTGCCTGGAGTCCAACCCGGGACAGGGTGGATCAGCCCCAGCATTTT.

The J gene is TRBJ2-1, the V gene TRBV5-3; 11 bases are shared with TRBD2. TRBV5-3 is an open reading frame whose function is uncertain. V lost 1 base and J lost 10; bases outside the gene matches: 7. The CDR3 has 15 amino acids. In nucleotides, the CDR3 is TGTGCCAGAAGCTTGTATATAGCGGGAGGGCGCGAGCAGTTCTTC. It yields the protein CARSLYIAGGREQFF.

The CDR3 bases are TGTGCCAGCAGCGCCCCGACGGGAGGGCTCCCGCCCTACGAGCAGTACTTC. Protein: CASSAPTGGLPPYEQYF. V is TRBV25-1 and J is TRBJ2-7, with 8 bases aligning to TRBD2. The germline CDR1 and CDR2 sequences are MGHDK and SYGVNS. Trimming removed 6 bases from V and 2 bases from J; junction bases left unmatched: 15. The CDR3 spans 17 residues.

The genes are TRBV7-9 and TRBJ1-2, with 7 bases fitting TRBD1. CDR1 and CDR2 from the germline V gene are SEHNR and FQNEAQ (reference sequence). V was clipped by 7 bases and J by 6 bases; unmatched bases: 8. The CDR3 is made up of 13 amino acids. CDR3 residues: CASKRGLRDGYTF. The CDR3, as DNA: TGTGCCAGCAAGAGGGGGCTGAGAGATGGCTACACCTTC.

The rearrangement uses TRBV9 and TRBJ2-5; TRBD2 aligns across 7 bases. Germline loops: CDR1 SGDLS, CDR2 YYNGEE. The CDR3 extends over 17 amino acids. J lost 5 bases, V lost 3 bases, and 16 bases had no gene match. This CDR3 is CASSASWGGSSWETQYF. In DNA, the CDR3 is TGTGCCAGCAGCGCCAGCTGGGGGGGGAGCAGCTGGGAGACCCAGTACTTC. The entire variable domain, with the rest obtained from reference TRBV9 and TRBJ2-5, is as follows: DSGVTQTPKHLITATGQRVTLRCSPRSGDLSVYWYQQSLDQGLQFLIQYYNGEERAKGNILERFSAQQFPDLHSELNLSSLELGDSALYFCASSASWGGSSWETQYFGPGTRLLVL.

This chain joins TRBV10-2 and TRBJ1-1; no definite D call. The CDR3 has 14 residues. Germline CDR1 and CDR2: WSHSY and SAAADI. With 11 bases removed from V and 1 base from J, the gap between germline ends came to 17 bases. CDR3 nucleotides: TGCGCCTGCTCTCCCCCCCCCGGGAACACTGAAGCTTTCTTT. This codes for CACSPPPGNTEAFF.

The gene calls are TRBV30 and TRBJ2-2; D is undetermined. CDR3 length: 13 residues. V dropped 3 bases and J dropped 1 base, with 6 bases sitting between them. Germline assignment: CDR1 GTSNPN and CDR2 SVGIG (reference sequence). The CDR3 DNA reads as TGTGCCTGGAGACCTATGAACACCGGGGAGCTGTTTTTT. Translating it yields CAWRPMNTGELFF.

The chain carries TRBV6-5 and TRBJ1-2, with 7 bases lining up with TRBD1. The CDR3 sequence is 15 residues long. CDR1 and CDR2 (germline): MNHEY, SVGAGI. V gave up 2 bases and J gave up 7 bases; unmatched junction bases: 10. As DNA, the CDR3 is TGTGCCAGCAGTTACAGGGGGCGATCCTCTACTGGCTACACCTTC. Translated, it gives CASSYRGRSSTGYTF.

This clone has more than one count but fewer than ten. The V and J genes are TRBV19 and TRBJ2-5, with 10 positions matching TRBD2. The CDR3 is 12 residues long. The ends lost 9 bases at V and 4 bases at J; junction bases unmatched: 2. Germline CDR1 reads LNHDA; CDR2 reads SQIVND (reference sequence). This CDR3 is CASRLAGETQYF. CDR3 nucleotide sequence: TGTGCCAGCCGACTAGCGGGAGAGACCCAGTACTTC.

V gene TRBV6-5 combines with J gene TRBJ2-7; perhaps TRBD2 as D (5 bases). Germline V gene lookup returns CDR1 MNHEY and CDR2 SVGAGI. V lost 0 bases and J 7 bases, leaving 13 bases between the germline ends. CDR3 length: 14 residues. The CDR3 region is CASSYSQRSGEQYF. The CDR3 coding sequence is TGTGCCAGCAGTTACTCGCAGCGGTCGGGGGAGCAGTACTTC.

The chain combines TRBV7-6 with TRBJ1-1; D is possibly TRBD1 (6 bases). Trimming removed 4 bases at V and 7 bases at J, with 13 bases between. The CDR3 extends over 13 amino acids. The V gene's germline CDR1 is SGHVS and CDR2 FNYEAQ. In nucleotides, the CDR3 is TGTGCCAGCAGCTGGGGGCAGAACTTTGAAGCTTTCTTT. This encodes CASSWGQNFEAFF.

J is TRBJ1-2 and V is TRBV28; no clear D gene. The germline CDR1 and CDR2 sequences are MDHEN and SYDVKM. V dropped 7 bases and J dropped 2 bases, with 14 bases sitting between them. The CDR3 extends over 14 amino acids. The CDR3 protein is CASNLLGSNYGYTF. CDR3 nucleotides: TGTGCCAGCAACCTGTTGGGCTCGAACTATGGCTACACCTTC.

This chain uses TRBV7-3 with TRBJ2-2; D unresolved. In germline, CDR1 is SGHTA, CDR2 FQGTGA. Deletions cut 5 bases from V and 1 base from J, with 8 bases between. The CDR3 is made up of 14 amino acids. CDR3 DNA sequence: TGTGCCAGCAGCACAGACAAGAACACCGGGGAGCTGTTTTTT. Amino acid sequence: CASSTDKNTGELFF.

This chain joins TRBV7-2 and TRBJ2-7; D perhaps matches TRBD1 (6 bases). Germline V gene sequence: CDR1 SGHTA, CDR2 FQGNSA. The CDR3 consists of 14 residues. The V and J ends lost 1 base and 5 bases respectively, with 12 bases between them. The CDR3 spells CASSLVTGSNEQYF. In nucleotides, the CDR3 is TGTGCCAGCAGCTTAGTAACAGGGAGTAACGAGCAGTACTTC.

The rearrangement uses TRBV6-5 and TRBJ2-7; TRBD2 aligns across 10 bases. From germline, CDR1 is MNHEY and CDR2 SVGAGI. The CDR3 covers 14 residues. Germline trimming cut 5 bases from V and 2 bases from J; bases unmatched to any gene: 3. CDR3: CASSQLAGAYEQYF. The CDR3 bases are TGTGCCAGCAGTCAGCTAGCGGGAGCCTACGAGCAGTACTTC.

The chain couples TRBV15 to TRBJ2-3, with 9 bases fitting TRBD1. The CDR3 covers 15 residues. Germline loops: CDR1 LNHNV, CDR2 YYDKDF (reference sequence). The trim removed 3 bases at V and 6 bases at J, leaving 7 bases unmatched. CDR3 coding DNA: TGTGCCACCAGCAGGCCGGGACAGGGCGCTGATACGCAGTATTTT. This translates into CATSRPGQGADTQYF.

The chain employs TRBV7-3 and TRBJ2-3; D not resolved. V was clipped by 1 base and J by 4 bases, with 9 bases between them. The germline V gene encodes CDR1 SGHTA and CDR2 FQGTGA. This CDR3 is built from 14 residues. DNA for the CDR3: TGTGCCAGCAGCTTAAGCGGCAGCGCAGATACGCAGTATTTT. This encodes CASSLSGSADTQYF.

The CDR3 nucleotides are TGTGCCAGCACCCCGAGTACAGGGTGGTCCGGGGAGCTGTTTTTT. Its protein is CASTPSTGWSGELFF. The chain links TRBV4-2 to TRBJ2-2, with D perhaps TRBD1 (6 bases). This CDR3 contains 15 residues. Trimming pared 7 bases from V and 6 bases from J, leaving 18 bases between. The germline V gene encodes CDR1 LGHNA and CDR2 YNFKEQ.

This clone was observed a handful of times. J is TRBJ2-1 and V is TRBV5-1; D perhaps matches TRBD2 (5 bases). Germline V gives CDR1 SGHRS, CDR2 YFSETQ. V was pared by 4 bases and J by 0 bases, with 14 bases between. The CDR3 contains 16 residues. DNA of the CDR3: TGCGCCAGCAGCCCGGTCCCGGGGAGCTCCTACAATGAGCAGTTCTTC. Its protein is CASSPVPGSSYNEQFF. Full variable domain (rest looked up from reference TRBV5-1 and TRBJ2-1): KAGVTQTPRYLIKTRGQQVTLSCSPISGHRSVSWYQQTPGQGLQFLFEYFSETQRNKGNFPGRFSGRQFSNSRSEMNVSTLELGDSALYLCASSPVPGSSYNEQFFGPGTRLTVL.

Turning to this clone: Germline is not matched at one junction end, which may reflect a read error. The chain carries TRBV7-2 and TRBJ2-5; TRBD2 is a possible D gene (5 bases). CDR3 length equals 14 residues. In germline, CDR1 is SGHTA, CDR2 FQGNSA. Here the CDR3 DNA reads TGTGCCAGCAGCTTAGCTTCTTGGGGAGAGGCCCAGTACTTC. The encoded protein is CASSLASWGEAQYF.

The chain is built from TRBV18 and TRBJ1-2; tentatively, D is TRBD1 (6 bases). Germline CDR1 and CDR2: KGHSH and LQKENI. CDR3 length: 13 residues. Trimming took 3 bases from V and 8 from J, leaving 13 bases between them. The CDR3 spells CASSPDRSGGYTF. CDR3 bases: TGTGCCAGCTCACCCGACAGGTCCGGGGGCTACACCTTC.